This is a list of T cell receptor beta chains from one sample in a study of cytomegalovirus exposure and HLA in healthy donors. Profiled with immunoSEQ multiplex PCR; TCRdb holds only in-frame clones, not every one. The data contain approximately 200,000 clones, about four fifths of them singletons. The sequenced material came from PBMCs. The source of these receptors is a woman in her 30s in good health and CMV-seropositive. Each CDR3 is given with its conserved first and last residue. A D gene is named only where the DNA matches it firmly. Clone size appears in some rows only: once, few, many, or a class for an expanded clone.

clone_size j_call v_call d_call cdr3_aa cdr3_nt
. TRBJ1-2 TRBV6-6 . CASSRSPGTRGYGYTF TGTGCCAGCAGTCGAAGTCCCGGGACAAGGGGATATGGCTACACCTTC
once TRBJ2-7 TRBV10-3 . CAISRDSGYEQYF TGTGCCATCAGTAGGGATTCGGGGTACGAGCAGTACTTC
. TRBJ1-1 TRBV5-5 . CASSWGGAVETEAFF TGTGCCAGCAGCTGGGGGGGCGCGGTGGAGACTGAAGCTTTCTTT
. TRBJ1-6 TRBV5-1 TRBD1 CASSRGQGNSPLHF TGCGCCAGCAGCAGGGGACAGGGTAATTCACCCCTCCACTTT
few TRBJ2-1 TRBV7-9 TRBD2 CSSSLRLAGGRNNEQFF TGTTCCAGCAGCCTGCGGTTAGCGGGAGGCAGGAACAATGAGCAGTTCTTC
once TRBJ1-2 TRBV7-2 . CASSLRGNYGYTF TGTGCCAGCAGCTTAAGGGGAAACTATGGCTACACCTTC
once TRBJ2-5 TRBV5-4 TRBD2 CASSEAGGRGETQYF TGTGCCAGCAGTGAAGCGGGAGGGCGGGGGGAGACCCAGTACTTC
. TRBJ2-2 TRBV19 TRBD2 CASRDPGLTNTGELFF TGTGCCAGTAGGGACCCGGGACTAACCAACACCGGGGAGCTGTTTTTT
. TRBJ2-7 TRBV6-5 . CASSGGYEQYF TGTGCCAGCAGCGGTGGTTACGAGCAGTACTTC
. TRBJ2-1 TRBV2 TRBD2 CASSEATSGRVSYNEQFF TGTGCCAGCAGTGAAGCAACTAGCGGGAGGGTCTCCTACAATGAGCAGTTCTTC
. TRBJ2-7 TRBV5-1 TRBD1 CASSLARDSNYEQYF TGCGCCAGCAGCTTGGCTCGGGACAGTAACTACGAGCAGTACTTC
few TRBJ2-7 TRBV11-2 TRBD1 CASSTLKTGVHEQYF TGTGCCAGCAGCACACTTAAGACAGGGGTACACGAGCAGTACTTC
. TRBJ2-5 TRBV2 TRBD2 CASSGEGLGTQYF TGTGCCAGCAGCGGGGAGGGCCTCGGGACCCAGTACTTC
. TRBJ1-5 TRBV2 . CASSIRPTESNQPQHF TGTGCCAGCAGTATCCGTCCGACAGAGAGCAATCAGCCCCAGCATTTT
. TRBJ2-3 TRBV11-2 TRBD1 CASSLPPRGSTDTQYF TGTGCCAGCAGCTTACCCCCCAGGGGGAGCACAGATACGCAGTATTTT
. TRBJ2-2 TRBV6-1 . CASSSEGTGELFF TGTGCCAGCAGCTCGGAGGGGACCGGGGAGCTGTTTTTT
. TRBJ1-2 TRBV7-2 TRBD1 CASSLLRDRRYGYTF TGTGCCAGCAGCTTACTAAGGGACAGACGCTATGGCTACACCTTC
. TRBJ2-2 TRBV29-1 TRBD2 CSVDGGGDSGTGELFF TGCAGCGTTGATGGCGGGGGGGACTCGGGCACCGGGGAGCTGTTTTTT
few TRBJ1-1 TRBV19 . CASSIRTDNTEAFF TGTGCCAGTAGTATCAGGACAGATAACACTGAAGCTTTCTTT
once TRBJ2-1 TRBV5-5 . CASSLAGSSYNEQFF TGTGCCAGCAGCTTGGCGGGTAGCTCCTACAATGAGCAGTTCTTC
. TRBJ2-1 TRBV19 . CASRGRTSRLEQFF TGTGCCAGTAGGGGGCGGACCTCGAGGTTGGAGCAGTTCTTC
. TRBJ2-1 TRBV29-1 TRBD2 CSVVGASGIYEQFF TGCAGCGTTGTTGGGGCTAGCGGGATCTATGAGCAGTTCTTC